Sequencing of this T cell receptor beta chain was carried out in a study of graft-versus-host responses after intestinal transplantation. Overall study context: All of the recipients had induction that used anti-thymocyte globulin, then tacrolimus and steroids for 2 to 3 years.

Per the germline V gene, CDR1 is SGHTA and CDR2 is FQGNSA. The CDR3 is made up of 13 amino acids. Trimming stripped 5 bases from V and 11 bases from J, with 18 bases between. As concerns this clone: Its antigen remains unidentified.

TCRdb's table, derived via immunoSEQ multiplex PCR, lists solely in-frame clones and lacks some. Here the sample spans tens of thousands of clones, nearly 90% being singletons. This receptor was taken from a human donor who was the organ donor for an intestinal transplant. The material sequenced was unstimulated CD8+ T cells sorted from spleen or lymph node cells, taken before transplant. The chain has TRBV7-2 and TRBJ1-1; D is undetermined. CDR3 protein: CASSHHGVSGAFF. The CDR3 DNA reads as TGTGCCAGCAGCCACCACGGGGTTTCCGGGGCTTTCTTT.